The source of this T cell receptor (beta chain) is a study of shared clonotypes between healthy human individuals (dated by TCRdb to 2020 to 2022). As for the study more broadly: The cohort comprised a couple of women and a few men aged 18 to 49 years. Per donor, three plates each were used for CD4 naive and CD4 memory, two for CD8 naive, and one for CD8 memory. To estimate repertoire size and how much clonotypes are shared between individuals, the study performed deep sequencing of blood TCR repertoires from 4 to 6 healthy adults. To increase sequencing depth and limit assay-specific biases, different laboratories used diverse techniques to prepare libraries and sequence TCR repertoires. Per donor, leukapheresis produced somewhere between about 0.94 and 9.5 billion PBMCs.

Note on this clone: Its antigen is not yet known. No clone much larger than this one lies a single base away; base qualities are absent.

The CDR3 sequence holds 13 residues, the cysteine and phenylalanine included. Only the CDR3 DNA is retained, 39 bases long and in frame from the first base. Per the germline V gene, LGHNA is the CDR1 and YSLEER is the CDR2. A distance of 8 bases separates the germline ends of V and J, which lose 0 bases and 6 bases respectively. Donors were healthy HIV-negative adults with no recently reported acute infections or vaccinations. Only Caucasian adults living in Nashville, Tennessee, USA were represented among the donors. CD4+ T cells were enriched by magnetic negative selection, after which naive cells were positively selected on CD45RA and the negative fraction was taken as the memory subset. After blood collection by leukapheresis, PBMCs were isolated using Ficoll-Histopaque density gradient centrifugation and then cryopreserved in the vapor phase of liquid nitrogen. Analytical flow cytometry was used to check the purity and quantity of each magnetically sorted T cell population. Each sorted fraction had its genomic DNA isolated and then quantified by UV absorbance on a Nanodrop 2000c.

On the study overall, not on this receptor specifically: Rarefaction of sorted-subset datasets indicated incomplete sequencing despite the large sequencing depth. Across a few donors, 5% to 6% of naive CD4, roughly 3.8% of naive CD8, under 2.5% of memory CD4, and approximately 0.42% of memory CD8 clonotypes were shared. Only blood was sampled, and tissue TCR repertoires likely differ from those in blood. Pairwise subsampling led to the expectation that sequencing depth would affect the degree of clonotype sharing among donors. Compared with non-shared clonotypes, clonotypes shared by all four sorted-subset donors had higher generation probabilities. Larger estimated clonotype richness was generally found for naive subsets than for memory subsets. Because the study included only a small number of donors, the genetic and exposure-history diversity represented was limited.

Using the deep immunoSEQ assay, TCR CDR3 regions were amplified from genomic DNA by multiplex PCR. For each cell subset, the extracted genomic DNA was distributed evenly across all wells of several immunoSEQ 96-well plates, and each plate served as one replicate. For sorted subsets, each replicate PCR was loaded with approximately 0.2 ug genomic DNA, equivalent to approximately 33,000 T cell genomes. Purified libraries were measured with a Qubit 3.0 fluorometer, size-checked on a Bioanalyzer 2100, and measured again with the KAPA Library Quantification kit. A separate single-read 150-cycle Illumina NextSeq 550 flow cell was used to sequence each immunoSEQ 96-well plate. For the original study's pipeline: The immunoSEQ output contained only junctional sequences without quality scores, so filtering could not match that applied to full-length reads. Sequences were annotated with PyIR, a Python wrapper for IgBLAST v1.9, using IMGT germline references to assign V/J genes and CDR3. Any read was removed if the V/J assignment was weak (E-value above 1e-6), the CDR3 was missing, or the read contained stop codons, out-of-frame junctions, or ambiguous translated residues. A V3J clonotype was defined by an identical inferred V gene, J gene, and CDR3 amino acid sequence. Percentage overlap between repertoires was calculated by dividing the number of shared unique clonotypes by the size of the smaller repertoire. RTK rarefaction, the Chao1 estimator, and Recon v2.1 estimates of unobserved clonotypes were used to assess repertoire richness. Generation probabilities for all TCRbeta clonotypes obtained by the gDNA method from a handful of donors were computed using OLGA. In its TCRdb copy, this immuneACCESS table keeps in-frame sequences only and misses some clones. Where compared with another copy, unresolved V genes explain less than half of these, and the others have no known cause. V and J calls plus clone size are reproduced from that table; the DNA served to infer D and trimming. Across this sample there are about 2 million clones, with about 95% seen only once. The ten top clones hold 0.1% to 0.15% of the sample.

The sequence came from a man aged 18 to 29 in good health. The chain employs TRBV4-3 and TRBJ1-1; the D gene assignment is ambiguous. Specimen: naive CD4+ T cells sorted from blood. This sample's cell subset or site label indicates: CD45RA+ positively selected. The DNA is TGCGCCAGCAGCCAAGATCTGGCTGCTGAAGCTTTCTTT. The encoded protein is CASSQDLAAEAFF.